Listed below are T cell receptor beta chains from one sample, sequenced in a study of blood T cell repertoires in COVID-19. TCRdb's copy holds only in-frame clones and misses some; the assay was immunoSEQ multiplex PCR. The profile shows approximately 76,000 clones, almost 85% of them singletons. The sequenced sample consisted of peripheral blood. These receptors were taken from a man aged 50 to 60 with acute or convalescent COVID-19. The CDR3 runs from the conserved cysteine through the conserved F or W. The D gene is left open where the match is weak. The size of a clone is reported for some rows only, either as once, few or many, or as a class for expanded clones.

cdr3_nt: TGTGCCAGCAGTCTTCCCGGGACAGGGAAGTACGAGCAGTACTTC
cdr3_aa: CASSLPGTGKYEQYF
clone_size: few
j_call: TRBJ2-7
v_call: TRBV5-5
d_call: TRBD1

cdr3_nt: TGTGCCAGCACCACAGGGTCCTCCTACGAGCAGTACTTC
cdr3_aa: CASTTGSSYEQYF
clone_size: .
j_call: TRBJ2-7
v_call: TRBV6-5
d_call: .

cdr3_nt: TGTGCCAGCAGTTATGCAGGGGGAAGGGGAAATCAGCCCCAGCATTTT
cdr3_aa: CASSYAGGRGNQPQHF
clone_size: .
j_call: TRBJ1-5
v_call: TRBV5-6
d_call: TRBD1

cdr3_nt: TGTGCCAGCAGCTTGAAACTAGCGGGGGCCCGCACAGATACGCAGTATTTT
cdr3_aa: CASSLKLAGARTDTQYF
clone_size: .
j_call: TRBJ2-3
v_call: TRBV5-4
d_call: TRBD2

cdr3_nt: TGTGCCAGGCGAGGCCACGAGCAGTACTTC
cdr3_aa: CARRGHEQYF
clone_size: .
j_call: TRBJ2-7
v_call: TRBV7-3
d_call: .

cdr3_nt: TGTGCCAGCAGTTTAGACAGGGTGCAGCCCCAGCATTTT
cdr3_aa: CASSLDRVQPQHF
clone_size: .
j_call: TRBJ1-5
v_call: TRBV12-3/TRBV12-4
d_call: .

cdr3_nt: TGTGCCAGTAGTATTGAGGCGGGGCAGTACTATGGCTACACCTTC
cdr3_aa: CASSIEAGQYYGYTF
clone_size: .
j_call: TRBJ1-2
v_call: TRBV19
d_call: .

cdr3_nt: TGTGCCAGCAGTTACATGCGACCGGGTGGCTACACCTTC
cdr3_aa: CASSYMRPGGYTF
clone_size: once
j_call: TRBJ1-2
v_call: TRBV6-2/TRBV6-3
d_call: .

cdr3_nt: TGTGCCACCAGCCTGACGGGAGGGACCCAGTACTTC
cdr3_aa: CATSLTGGTQYF
clone_size: .
j_call: TRBJ2-5
v_call: TRBV15
d_call: TRBD2

cdr3_nt: TGTGCCAGCAGCTTAACGTCTAGTGGTGGAGAGCAGTTCTTC
cdr3_aa: CASSLTSSGGEQFF
clone_size: .
j_call: TRBJ2-1
v_call: TRBV4-2
d_call: .

cdr3_nt: TGTGCCAGCAGCTTCGACGGGACAGTTTACAATGAGCAGTTCTTC
cdr3_aa: CASSFDGTVYNEQFF
clone_size: .
j_call: TRBJ2-1
v_call: TRBV7-8
d_call: TRBD1

cdr3_nt: TGCGCCAGCAGCCAAGATGGAGACACTGAAGCTTTCTTT
cdr3_aa: CASSQDGDTEAFF
clone_size: few
j_call: TRBJ1-1
v_call: TRBV4-3
d_call: .

cdr3_nt: TGTGCCAGCAATCGCCAGGGTGCCCTGAACACTGAAGCTTTCTTT
cdr3_aa: CASNRQGALNTEAFF
clone_size: .
j_call: TRBJ1-1
v_call: TRBV6-5
d_call: .

cdr3_nt: TGTGCCAGCACCCGGGGGGGCGGCCAGGGTCGCACAGATACGCAGTATTTT
cdr3_aa: CASTRGGGQGRTDTQYF
clone_size: .
j_call: TRBJ2-3
v_call: TRBV5-4
d_call: TRBD2

cdr3_nt: TGTGCCAGCAGTTTATTATCTAGCGGGAGTAACAACAATGAGCAGTTCTTC
cdr3_aa: CASSLLSSGSNNNEQFF
clone_size: .
j_call: TRBJ2-1
v_call: TRBV28
d_call: TRBD2

cdr3_nt: TGTGCCAGCAGCTTAGGGGCTAACAATGAGCAGTTCTTC
cdr3_aa: CASSLGANNEQFF
clone_size: .
j_call: TRBJ2-1
v_call: TRBV7-2
d_call: .

cdr3_nt: TGCGCCAGCAGCCAAGATTGGGCTGCCGGGACAGCTTCCTACGAGCAGTACTTC
cdr3_aa: CASSQDWAAGTASYEQYF
clone_size: .
j_call: TRBJ2-7
v_call: TRBV4-3
d_call: TRBD1

cdr3_nt: TGTGCCAGCAGTTTTCGGGGGGCGCTAGGGGCCAACGTCCTGACTTTC
cdr3_aa: CASSFRGALGANVLTF
clone_size: .
j_call: TRBJ2-6
v_call: TRBV28
d_call: .

cdr3_nt: TGTGCCAGCAGTCCAATTCAGGGTGTCTCTAATGAAAAACTGTTTTTT
cdr3_aa: CASSPIQGVSNEKLFF
clone_size: .
j_call: TRBJ1-4
v_call: TRBV19
d_call: .

cdr3_nt: TGTGCCAGCAGTCCCCAGGGGATCACTGAAGCTTTCTTT
cdr3_aa: CASSPQGITEAFF
clone_size: few
j_call: TRBJ1-1
v_call: TRBV12-3/TRBV12-4
d_call: .

cdr3_nt: TGCGCCAGCAGCCAAGAGGCGACTAGCGGGGGATACGAGCAGTACTTC
cdr3_aa: CASSQEATSGGYEQYF
clone_size: .
j_call: TRBJ2-7
v_call: TRBV4-3
d_call: TRBD2

cdr3_nt: TGTGCCAGCAAGCTGACAGGGGTCGTTTCTAGCACTGAAGCTTTCTTT
cdr3_aa: CASKLTGVVSSTEAFF
clone_size: .
j_call: TRBJ1-1
v_call: TRBV7-8
d_call: TRBD1

cdr3_nt: TGTGCCAGCAGTAGAGCGGACGGGACAGGTGTTAATGAGCAGTTCTTC
cdr3_aa: CASSRADGTGVNEQFF
clone_size: .
j_call: TRBJ2-1
v_call: TRBV6-2/TRBV6-3
d_call: TRBD1

cdr3_nt: TGTGCCAGCAGTTTATTGGCAGGGGAGAGCTCCTATAATTCACCCCTCCACTTT
cdr3_aa: CASSLLAGESSYNSPLHF
clone_size: .
j_call: TRBJ1-6
v_call: TRBV27
d_call: .

cdr3_nt: TGTGCCAGCAGTTACGTAGCGGGAGTTTATGTCTACGAGCAGTACTTC
cdr3_aa: CASSYVAGVYVYEQYF
clone_size: .
j_call: TRBJ2-7
v_call: TRBV6-2/TRBV6-3
d_call: TRBD2

cdr3_nt: TGTGCCAGCAGTCCGCGAGGGCAGGGGGCGTCCTTTGAGACCCAGTACTTC
cdr3_aa: CASSPRGQGASFETQYF
clone_size: .
j_call: TRBJ2-5
v_call: TRBV28
d_call: TRBD1